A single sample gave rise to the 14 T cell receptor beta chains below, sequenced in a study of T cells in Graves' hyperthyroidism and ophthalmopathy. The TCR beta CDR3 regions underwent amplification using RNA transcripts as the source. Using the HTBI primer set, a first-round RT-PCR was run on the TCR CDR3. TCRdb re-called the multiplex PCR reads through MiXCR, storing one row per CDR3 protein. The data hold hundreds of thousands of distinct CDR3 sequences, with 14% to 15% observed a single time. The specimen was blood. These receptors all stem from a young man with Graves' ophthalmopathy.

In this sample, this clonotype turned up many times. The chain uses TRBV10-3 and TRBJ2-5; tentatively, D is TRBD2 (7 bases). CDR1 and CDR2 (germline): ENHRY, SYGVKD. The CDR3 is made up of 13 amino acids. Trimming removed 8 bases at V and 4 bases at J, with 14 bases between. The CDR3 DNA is TGTGCCATCCGGCCGGGGGGCAGAGAGACCCAGTACTTC. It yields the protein CAIRPGGRETQYF.

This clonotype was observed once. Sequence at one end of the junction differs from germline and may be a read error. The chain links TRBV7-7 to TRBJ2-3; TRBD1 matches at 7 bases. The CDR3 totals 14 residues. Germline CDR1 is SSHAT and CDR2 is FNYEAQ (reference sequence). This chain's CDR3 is CASSPGTAPDTQYF. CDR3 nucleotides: TGTGCTAGCAGCCCCGGGACAGCCCCGGATACGCAGTATTTT.

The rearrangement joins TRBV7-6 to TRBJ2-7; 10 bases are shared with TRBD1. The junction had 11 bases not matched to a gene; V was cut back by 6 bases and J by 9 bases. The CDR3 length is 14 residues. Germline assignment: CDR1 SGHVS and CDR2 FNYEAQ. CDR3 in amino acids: CASSRDPGTGVQYF. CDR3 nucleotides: TGTGCCAGCAGTCGAGATCCCGGGACAGGGGTGCAGTACTTC. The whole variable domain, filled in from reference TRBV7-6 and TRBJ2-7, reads GAGVSQSPRYKVTKRGQDVALRCDPISGHVSLYWYRQALGQGPEFLTYFNYEAQQDKSGLPNDRFSAERPEGSISTLTIQRTEQRDSAMYRCASSRDPGTGVQYFGPGTRLTVT.

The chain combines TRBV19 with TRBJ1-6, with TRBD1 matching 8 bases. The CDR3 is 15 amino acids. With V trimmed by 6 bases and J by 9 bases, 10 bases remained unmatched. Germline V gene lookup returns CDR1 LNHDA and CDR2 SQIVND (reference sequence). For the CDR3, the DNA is TGTGCCAGTAGGCAGGGGGCGAGCTTCTTTTCACCCCTCCACTTT. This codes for CASRQGASFFSPLHF.

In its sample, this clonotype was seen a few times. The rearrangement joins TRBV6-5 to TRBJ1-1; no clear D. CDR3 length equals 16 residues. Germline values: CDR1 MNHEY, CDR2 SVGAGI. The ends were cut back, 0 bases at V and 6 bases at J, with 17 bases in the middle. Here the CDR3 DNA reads TGTGCCAGCAGTTACTCGTTCGGCACTCTAAACGCTGAAGCTTTCTTT. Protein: CASSYSFGTLNAEAFF.

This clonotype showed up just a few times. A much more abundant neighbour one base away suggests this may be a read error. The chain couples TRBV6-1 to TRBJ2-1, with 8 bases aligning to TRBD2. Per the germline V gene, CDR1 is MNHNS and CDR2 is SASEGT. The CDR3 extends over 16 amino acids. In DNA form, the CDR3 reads TGTACCAGCAGTGAAGAGGCGGGGGGCTCCTTCAATGAGCAGTTCTTC. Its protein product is CTSSEEAGGSFNEQFF.

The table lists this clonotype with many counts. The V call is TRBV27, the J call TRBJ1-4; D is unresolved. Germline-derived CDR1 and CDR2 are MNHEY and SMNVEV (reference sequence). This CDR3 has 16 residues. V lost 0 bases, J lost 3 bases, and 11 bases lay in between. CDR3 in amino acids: CASSLSSWRANEKLFF. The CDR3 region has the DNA TGTGCCAGCAGTTTATCGAGTTGGAGGGCTAATGAAAAACTGTTTTTT.

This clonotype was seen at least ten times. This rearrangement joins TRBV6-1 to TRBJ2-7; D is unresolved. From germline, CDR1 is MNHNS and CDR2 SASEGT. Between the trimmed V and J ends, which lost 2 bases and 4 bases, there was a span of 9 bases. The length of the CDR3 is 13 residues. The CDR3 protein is CASSEIVGYEQYF. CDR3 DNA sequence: TGTGCCAGCAGTGAAATCGTTGGGTACGAGCAGTACTTC.

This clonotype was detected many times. This chain's CDR3 is CASTKRLAGGADTQYF. DNA for the CDR3: TGTGCCAGCACCAAACGACTAGCGGGGGGGGCAGATACGCAGTATTTT. The chain has TRBV11-3 and TRBJ2-3; 14 nucleotides match TRBD2. The CDR3 is 16 amino acids. Trimming removed 7 bases from V and 4 bases from J; junction bases left unmatched: 7. The germline V gene has CDR1 SGHNT and CDR2 YENEEA.

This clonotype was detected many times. The DNA for the CDR3 is TGTGCCAGCAGCTTTCTGCAGGGTGGAGGGGGCAAAAACATTCAGTACTTC. This translates into CASSFLQGGGGKNIQYF. The chain employs TRBV7-2 and TRBJ2-4, with D tentatively TRBD1 or TRBD2 (6 bases each). The germline CDR1 and CDR2 sequences are SGHTA and FQGNSA. Trimming stripped 3 bases from V and 3 bases from J, with 18 bases between. The CDR3 runs to 17 residues.

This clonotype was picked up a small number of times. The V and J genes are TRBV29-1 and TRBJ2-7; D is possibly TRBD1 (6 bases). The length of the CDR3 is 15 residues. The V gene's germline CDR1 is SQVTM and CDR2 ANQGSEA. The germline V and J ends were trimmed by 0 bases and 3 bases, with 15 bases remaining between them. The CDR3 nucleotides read TGCAGCGTTGAAGAAGTGAGGAGACAGGACTACGAGCAGTACTTC. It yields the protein CSVEEVRRQDYEQYF.

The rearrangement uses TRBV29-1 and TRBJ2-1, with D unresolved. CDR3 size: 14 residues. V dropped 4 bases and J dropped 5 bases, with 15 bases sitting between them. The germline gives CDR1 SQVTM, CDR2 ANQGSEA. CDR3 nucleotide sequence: TGCAGCGTTGTCAAGGCAGATCGCAACAATGAGCAGTTCTTC. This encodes CSVVKADRNNEQFF.

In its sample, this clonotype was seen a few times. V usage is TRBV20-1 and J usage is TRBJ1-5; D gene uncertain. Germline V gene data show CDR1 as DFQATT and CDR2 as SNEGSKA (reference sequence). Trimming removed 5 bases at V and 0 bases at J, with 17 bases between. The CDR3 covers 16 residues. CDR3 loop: CSAFHRTGHSNQPQHF. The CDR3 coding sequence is TGCAGTGCTTTCCACAGAACTGGGCATAGCAATCAGCCCCAGCATTTT.

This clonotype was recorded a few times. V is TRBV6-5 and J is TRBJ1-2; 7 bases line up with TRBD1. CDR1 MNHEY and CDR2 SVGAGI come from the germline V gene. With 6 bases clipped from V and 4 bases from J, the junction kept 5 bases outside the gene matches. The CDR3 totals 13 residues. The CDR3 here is CASRTGDSYGYTF. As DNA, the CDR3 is TGTGCCAGCAGGACGGGGGACAGCTATGGCTACACCTTC.